What follows is one T cell receptor (beta chain) and its context. Its antigen is not identified. Vbeta (60) and Jbeta (13) primers were used in the PCR. Assay: immunoSEQ multiplex PCR; the TCRdb copy retains only in-frame clones and omits some. The data contain 160,000 or so clones, roughly 87% of them singletons. There are 14 residues in the CDR3. Per the germline V gene, CDR1 is MNHNS and CDR2 is SASEGT. V shed 1 base and J shed 7 bases, with 13 bases lying between them. This sample is drawn from a study of cytomegalovirus exposure and HLA in healthy donors. The study, taken as a whole, reports: Listed as cytomegalovirus-associated were roughly 180 TCR beta chains. With further analysis later on, most CMV-associated TCR beta chains appeared HLA-restricted. Rarity marked most TCR sequences, yet some public TCRs occurred in many donors.

The chain has TRBV6-1 and TRBJ1-2; D perhaps matches TRBD1 (5 bases). Sequenced input: PBMCs. This TCR was recovered from a woman in her forties or fifties in good health and CMV-seronegative. The CDR3 sequence is CASSEVWGDGGYTF. The CDR3, as DNA: TGTGCCAGCAGTGAAGTTTGGGGGGATGGTGGCTACACCTTC.